The T cell receptor (beta chain) under discussion was sequenced for a study of CD8 T cells in Susac syndrome. RNA was extracted with the RNeasy kit, and a quantity of roughly 0.5 to 1 ug was reverse transcribed using random hexamers. It was immunoSEQ multiplex PCR that amplified TCR beta CDR3 across 54 Vbeta and 13 Jbeta. TCRdb fed the immunoSEQ multiplex PCR reads into MiXCR, producing one record per CDR3 protein. The table shows more than 95,000 distinct CDR3 sequences, with about 95% occurring only once. FACS was used to enrich TEMRA cells, whereas the CD8+ and CD4+ T cells were obtained by negative isolation. In the case of this clonotype: One end of the junction varies from germline; a read error may be responsible.

The specimen was CD4+ T cells from PBMCs. This receptor was obtained from a human donor in good health.

The CDR3 reads CASSLGTAGFTDTRYF. Here the CDR3 DNA reads TGCGCCAGCAGCTTGGGCACAGCGGGGTTCACAGATACGCGGTATTTT. The chain uses TRBV5-1 and TRBJ2-3; TRBD2 matches at 7 bases. The CDR3 runs 16 residues. Germline V gene sequence: CDR1 SGHRS, CDR2 YFSETQ.